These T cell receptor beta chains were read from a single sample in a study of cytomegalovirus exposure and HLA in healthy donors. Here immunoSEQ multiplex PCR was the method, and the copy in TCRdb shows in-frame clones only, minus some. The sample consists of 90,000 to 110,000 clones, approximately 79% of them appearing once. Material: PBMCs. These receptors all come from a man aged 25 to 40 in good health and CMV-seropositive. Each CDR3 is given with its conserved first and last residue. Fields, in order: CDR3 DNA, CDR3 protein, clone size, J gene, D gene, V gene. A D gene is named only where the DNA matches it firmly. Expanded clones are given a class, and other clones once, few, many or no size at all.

DNA: TGCGCCAGCAGTCAATTTTCCCCCGATCCGGGAGGTTATCAGCCCCAGCATTTT
CDR3: CASSQFSPDPGGYQPQHF
size: few
J: TRBJ1-5
D: NA
V: TRBV23-1

DNA: TGTGCCAGCAGTGACAGGGAAACCTACAATGAGCAGTTCTTC
CDR3: CASSDRETYNEQFF
size: NA
J: TRBJ2-1
D: NA
V: TRBV2

DNA: TGTGCCAGCAGCCCCCAAGGGACAGCCTACGAGCAGTACTTC
CDR3: CASSPQGTAYEQYF
size: NA
J: TRBJ2-7
D: TRBD1
V: TRBV9

DNA: TGTGCCAGCTCCCGACGGGAAGGCAGTGAAAATCAGCCCCAGCATTTT
CDR3: CASSRREGSENQPQHF
size: NA
J: TRBJ1-5
D: NA
V: TRBV18

DNA: TGTGCCAGCAGCAAATGGGTAGCGGGGGCGATGGATTCACCCCTCCACTTT
CDR3: CASSKWVAGAMDSPLHF
size: NA
J: TRBJ1-6
D: NA
V: TRBV21-1

DNA: TGCGCCAGCAGCGCCGGGACAGGGGCTAACAATGAGCAGTTCTTC
CDR3: CASSAGTGANNEQFF
size: few
J: TRBJ2-1
D: TRBD1
V: TRBV5-1

DNA: TGCGCCAGCAGCCAAGAGGTTCACAGCTCCTACGAGCAGTACTTC
CDR3: CASSQEVHSSYEQYF
size: NA
J: TRBJ2-7
D: NA
V: TRBV4-3

DNA: TGTGCCATCAGCGATGCCCGGGACAGGCCCTACGAGCAGTACTTC
CDR3: CAISDARDRPYEQYF
size: NA
J: TRBJ2-7
D: TRBD1
V: TRBV10-3

DNA: TGTGCCAGCAGCACCCGACTAGCGGGGCTCTACTGGGAGCAGTACTTC
CDR3: CASSTRLAGLYWEQYF
size: few
J: TRBJ2-7
D: TRBD2
V: TRBV7-2

DNA: TGTGCCAGCAGCGTACAGGGGCAGAACACTGAAGCTTTCTTT
CDR3: CASSVQGQNTEAFF
size: NA
J: TRBJ1-1
D: TRBD1
V: TRBV7-2

DNA: TGTGCCAGCAGCCCGGGACTAGCGGGGGGATACGAGCAGTACTTC
CDR3: CASSPGLAGGYEQYF
size: NA
J: TRBJ2-7
D: TRBD2
V: TRBV7-9

DNA: TGTGCCAGCAGCTTGGGGGGGGTAACAACAGATACGCAGTATTTT
CDR3: CASSLGGVTTDTQYF
size: NA
J: TRBJ2-3
D: NA
V: TRBV5-4

DNA: TGCGCCAGCAGTCCACCGGGACAGGTTAACTATGGCTACACCTTC
CDR3: CASSPPGQVNYGYTF
size: NA
J: TRBJ1-2
D: TRBD1
V: TRBV23-1

DNA: TGCGCCAGCAGCCCCGGGGGTAACTATGGCTACACCTTC
CDR3: CASSPGGNYGYTF
size: once
J: TRBJ1-2
D: NA
V: TRBV5-1

DNA: TGTGCCAGCAGCTTGGGCGGACAGCTTTATGGCTACACCTTC
CDR3: CASSLGGQLYGYTF
size: NA
J: TRBJ1-2
D: NA
V: TRBV7-9

DNA: TGTGCCAGCAGTTCACAGGGGAGTCGGGCTGAAGCTTTCTTT
CDR3: CASSSQGSRAEAFF
size: NA
J: TRBJ1-1
D: TRBD1
V: TRBV5-6

DNA: TGCGCCAGCAGCTACCGACAGGGGGCTGAAGATACGCAGTATTTT
CDR3: CASSYRQGAEDTQYF
size: NA
J: TRBJ2-3
D: TRBD1
V: TRBV4-1

DNA: TGTGCCACCGAACCCCAGGGGGCGAACACTGAAGCTTTCTTT
CDR3: CATEPQGANTEAFF
size: NA
J: TRBJ1-1
D: TRBD1
V: TRBV6-1

DNA: TGTGGGAGCGGGGGGCCTTACAATGAGCAGTTCTTC
CDR3: CGSGGPYNEQFF
size: NA
J: TRBJ2-1
D: TRBD2
V: TRBV6-5

DNA: TGTGCCAGCAGCCCCGGACAGGGGTACGGCTACACCTTC
CDR3: CASSPGQGYGYTF
size: NA
J: TRBJ1-2
D: TRBD1
V: TRBV11-2

DNA: TGTGCCAGCCTACGACAGGGGGGTGTCAATCAGCCCCAGCATTTT
CDR3: CASLRQGGVNQPQHF
size: NA
J: TRBJ1-5
D: TRBD1
V: TRBV2

DNA: TGTGCCAGCAGCTCGGACAGGGGGCGGGGGGCGGACACTGAAGCTTTCTTT
CDR3: CASSSDRGRGADTEAFF
size: once
J: TRBJ1-1
D: TRBD1
V: TRBV7-9

DNA: TGTGCCTGGAGTGGACAGGGGAAAGCTTTCTTT
CDR3: CAWSGQGKAFF
size: NA
J: TRBJ1-1
D: TRBD1
V: TRBV30